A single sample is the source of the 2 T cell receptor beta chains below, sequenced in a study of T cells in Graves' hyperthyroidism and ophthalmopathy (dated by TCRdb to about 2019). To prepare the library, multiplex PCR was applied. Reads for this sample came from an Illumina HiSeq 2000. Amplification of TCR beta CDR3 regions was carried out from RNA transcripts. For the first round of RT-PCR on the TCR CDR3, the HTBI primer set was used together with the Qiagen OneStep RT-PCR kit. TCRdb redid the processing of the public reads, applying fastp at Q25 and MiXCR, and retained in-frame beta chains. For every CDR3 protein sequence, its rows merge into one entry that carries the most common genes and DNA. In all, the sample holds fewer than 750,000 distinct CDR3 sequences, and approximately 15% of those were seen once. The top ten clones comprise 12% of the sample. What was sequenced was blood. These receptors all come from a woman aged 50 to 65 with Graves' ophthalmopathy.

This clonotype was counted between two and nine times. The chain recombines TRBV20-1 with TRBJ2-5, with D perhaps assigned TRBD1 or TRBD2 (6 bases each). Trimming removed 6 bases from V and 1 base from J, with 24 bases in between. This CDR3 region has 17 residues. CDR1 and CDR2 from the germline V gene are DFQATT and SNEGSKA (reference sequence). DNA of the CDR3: TGCAGTGCAACCGGGACATTTATCGGACTATCCCAAGAGACCCAGTACTTC. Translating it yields CSATGTFIGLSQETQYF.

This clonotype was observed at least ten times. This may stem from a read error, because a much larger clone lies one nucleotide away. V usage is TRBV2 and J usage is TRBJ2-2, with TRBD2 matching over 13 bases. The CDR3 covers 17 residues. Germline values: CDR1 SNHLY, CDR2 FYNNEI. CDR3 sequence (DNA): TGTGCCAGCTGCCGACTAGCGGGAGGTGCGAACGCCGGGGAGCTGTTTTTT. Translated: CASCRLAGGANAGELFF. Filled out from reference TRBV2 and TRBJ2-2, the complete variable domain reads EPEVTQTPSHQVTQMGQEVILRCVPISNHLYFYWYRQILGQKVEFLVSFYNNEISEKSEIFDDQFSVERPDGSNFTLKIRSTKLEDSAMYFCASCRLAGGANAGELFFGEGSRLTVL.